These T cell receptor beta chains were read from a single sample in a study of blood T cell repertoires in COVID-19. Sequenced by immunoSEQ multiplex PCR; TCRdb stores in-frame clones only, minus some. The top ten hold approximately 4.5% of the sample, which has about 110,000 clones, 60% to 85% seen once. The sequencing input was peripheral blood. Receptor source: a man between 65 and 85 years old with acute or convalescent COVID-19. Each CDR3 is given without its conserved first and last residue. Each record gives: J gene, V gene, CDR3 protein.

TRBJ1-2	TRBV5-8	ASSFWGSNYGYT
TRBJ1-3	TRBV9	ASSVAPGASSGNTIY
TRBJ1-4	TRBV4-1	ASSQLQGNNEKLF
TRBJ2-1	TRBV27	ASSYRVLHEQF
TRBJ1-1	TRBV6-4	ASSQQGDTEAF
TRBJ1-1	TRBV19	ASTWTANTEAF
TRBJ2-7	TRBV7-2	ASSFGAQGAHSEQY
TRBJ2-7	TRBV2	ASSWQYEQY
TRBJ2-7	TRBV6-6	ASSPLMGPSRTYEQY
TRBJ1-5	TRBV6-5	ASSLDRVGQPQH
TRBJ1-5	TRBV6-5	ASSRTGEGQPQH
TRBJ2-1	TRBV6-4	ASSASTSGGAGEQF
TRBJ1-1	TRBV7-3	ASSPQGQGTSTEAF
TRBJ2-1	TRBV24-1	ATSDSGTSNFNEQF